Presented here are 31 T cell receptor beta chains from one specimen sequenced in a study of T cell changes during pregnancy in multiple sclerosis. Assay: immunoSEQ multiplex PCR; the TCRdb copy retains only in-frame clones and omits some. The profile covers tens of thousands of clones, with 94% appearing a single time and 0.7% to 1% taken by the ten largest. The source was peripheral blood, collected in the third trimester of pregnancy. Receptors originate from a female donor with multiple sclerosis, enrolled in a pregnancy study.

The chain recombines TRBV5-4 with TRBJ1-4, with a possible D match to TRBD1 (6 bases). The CDR3 is made up of 14 amino acids. The germline V gene encodes CDR1 SGHNT and CDR2 YYREEE (reference sequence). V lost 5 bases and J 7 bases, leaving 15 bases between the germline ends. The CDR3: CASSRGYGGEKLFF. CDR3 in DNA: TGTGCCAGCAGTAGGGGGTACGGAGGTGAAAAACTGTTTTTT. The full variable domain, rest sourced from reference TRBV5-4 and TRBJ1-4, is ETGVTQSPTHLIKTRGQQVTLRCSSQSGHNTVSWYQQALGQGPQFIFQYYREEENGRGNFPPRFSGLQFPNYSSELNVNALELDDSALYLCASSRGYGGEKLFFGSGTQLSVL.

This chain joins TRBV5-1 and TRBJ1-1, with TRBD1 as a possible D gene (6 bases). CDR1 and CDR2 (germline): SGHRS, YFSETQ. V was clipped by 4 bases and J by 4 bases, with 11 bases between them. This CDR3 is built from 13 residues. The DNA of the CDR3 is TGCGCCAGCAGCGAGGGGGTTGGCACTGAAGCTTTCTTT. Amino acid sequence: CASSEGVGTEAFF.

V usage is TRBV29-1 and J usage is TRBJ2-7; perhaps TRBD1 as D (5 bases). The germline gives CDR1 SQVTM, CDR2 ANQGSEA. The CDR3 extends over 13 amino acids. The germline V and J ends were trimmed by 5 bases and 4 bases, with 15 bases remaining between them. CDR3 DNA: TGCAGCGTTCGCCCGCAGGGCCCGTACGAGCAGTACTTC. This sequence encodes CSVRPQGPYEQYF.

The chain is built from TRBV27 and TRBJ1-2; perhaps TRBD1 as D (5 bases). The CDR3 runs 13 residues. Germline lookup yields CDR1 MNHEY and CDR2 SMNVEV (reference sequence). Trimming stripped 6 bases from V and 4 bases from J, with 12 bases between. The CDR3 here is CASRYTGSYGYTF. The CDR3 coding sequence is TGTGCCAGCAGGTATACAGGCAGCTATGGCTACACCTTC.

The chain combines TRBV7-8 with TRBJ2-1; 9 bases agree with TRBD2. Germline values: CDR1 SGHVS, CDR2 FQNEAQ. The length of the CDR3 is 16 residues. The junction had 3 bases not matched to a gene; V was cut back by 1 base and J by 2 bases. CDR3 in DNA: TGTGCCAGCAGCTTAGGGGCTAGCGGGGCCTACAATGAGCAGTTCTTC. Translation gives CASSLGASGAYNEQFF.

The chain recombines TRBV27 with TRBJ1-2; D gene uncertain. V was clipped by 8 bases and J by 1 base, with 14 bases between them. CDR3 length: 14 amino acids. In germline, CDR1 is MNHEY, CDR2 SMNVEV (reference sequence). CDR3 in amino acids: CASSLHGINYGYTF. The CDR3 nucleotides read TGTGCCAGCTCCCTTCACGGGATTAACTATGGCTACACCTTC.

For the CDR3, the DNA is TGCGCCAGCAGCTTGGCGAGGAATTCTCGGTATCAAGAGACCCAGTACTTC. Its protein is CASSLARNSRYQETQYF. The chain links TRBV5-1 to TRBJ2-5; D is ambiguous. Germline CDR1 is SGHRS and CDR2 is YFSETQ. V was trimmed by 0 bases and J by 2 bases, leaving 17 bases between them. This CDR3 is built from 17 residues.

This chain links TRBV2 with TRBJ2-4, with TRBD2 as a possible D gene (6 bases). Per germline, CDR1 SNHLY and CDR2 FYNNEI. The CDR3 runs to 15 residues. V lost 5 bases to trimming and J lost 0 bases, with 11 bases between them. CDR3: CASSQLALAKNIQYF. The CDR3 DNA reads as TGTGCCAGCAGTCAACTAGCTCTAGCCAAAAACATTCAGTACTTC.

The rearrangement uses TRBV19 and TRBJ1-1; TRBD1 matches at 7 bases. This CDR3 is 13 amino acids long. CDR1 is LNHDA, CDR2 SQIVND, per germline (reference sequence). The trim removed 4 bases at V and 1 base at J, leaving 0 bases unmatched. The CDR3 DNA sequence: TGTGCCAGTAGTACAGGGGGGAACACTGAAGCTTTCTTT. This sequence encodes CASSTGGNTEAFF.

The DNA for the CDR3 is TGCGCCAGCAGCTTGGACAGGGTGGGCGAGCAGTACTTC. Protein product: CASSLDRVGEQYF. The chain has TRBV5-1 and TRBJ2-7; tentatively, D is TRBD1 (6 bases). The germline CDR1 and CDR2 sequences are SGHRS and YFSETQ. The V and J ends lost 0 bases and 6 bases respectively, with 10 bases between them. This CDR3 comprises 13 residues.

This chain uses TRBV28 with TRBJ1-1, with TRBD1 matching over 7 bases. CDR3 length: 15 amino acids. J lost 0 bases, V lost 6 bases, and 7 bases had no gene match. Germline V gene sequence: CDR1 MDHEN, CDR2 SYDVKM. The CDR3 DNA is TGTGCCAGCAGCTATCAACAGGGGCTGAACACTGAAGCTTTCTTT. This sequence encodes CASSYQQGLNTEAFF. Looking up the rest from reference TRBV28 and TRBJ1-1 gives the full variable domain: DVKVTQSSRYLVKRTGEKVFLECVQDMDHENMFWYRQDPGLGLRLIYFSYDVKMKEKGDIPEGYSVSREKKERFSLILESASTNQTSMYLCASSYQQGLNTEAFFGQGTRLTVV.

The chain employs TRBV27 and TRBJ1-4, with 7 bases identical to TRBD1. This CDR3 is 15 amino acids long. Germline loops: CDR1 MNHEY, CDR2 SMNVEV (reference sequence). Trimming at V came to 6 bases and at J to 7 bases, leaving 11 bases not matched to a gene. CDR3 in amino acids: CASRPGGRVGEKLFF. In DNA, the CDR3 is TGTGCCAGCAGGCCAGGGGGGCGGGTGGGTGAAAAACTGTTTTTT.

The chain couples TRBV6-6 to TRBJ1-2, with TRBD1 as a possible D gene (6 bases). The length of the CDR3 is 14 residues. V was trimmed by 2 bases and J by 5 bases, leaving 12 bases between them. Germline values: CDR1 MNHNY, CDR2 SVGAGI (reference sequence). CDR3: CASSYGAGEYGYTF. The CDR3 DNA reads as TGTGCCAGCAGTTACGGGGCAGGGGAGTATGGCTACACCTTC.

The rearrangement links TRBV28 to TRBJ1-2, with D hard to call. The germline V gene has CDR1 MDHEN and CDR2 SYDVKM. This CDR3 comprises 14 residues. The V end was cut by 7 bases, the J end by 6 bases, with 18 bases between. The CDR3 DNA reads as TGTGCCAGCACCATCCTCCGGCGGCAGAATGGCTACACCTTC. This gives the protein CASTILRRQNGYTF.

The chain recombines TRBV19 with TRBJ2-5; 8 positions agree with TRBD2. Trimming took 3 bases from V and 3 from J; bases not matched to a gene: 6. The CDR3 loop spans 15 amino acids. The germline V gene encodes CDR1 LNHDA and CDR2 SQIVND (reference sequence). The CDR3: CASSIGSGGEETQYF. In DNA, the CDR3 is TGTGCCAGTAGTATTGGGTCGGGGGGGGAAGAGACCCAGTACTTC. Using reference TRBV19 and TRBJ2-5 for the parts outside the CDR3, the full variable domain is DGGITQSPKYLFRKEGQNVTLSCEQNLNHDAMYWYRQDPGQGLRLIYYSQIVNDFQKGDIAEGYSVSREKKESFPLTVTSAQKNPTAFYLCASSIGSGGEETQYFGPGTRLLVL.

The chain carries TRBV4-1 and TRBJ2-2, with 9 bases identical to TRBD1. The CDR3 has 16 residues. CDR1 is MGHRA and CDR2 is YSYEKL in the germline V gene. The ends lost 1 base at V and 6 bases at J; junction bases unmatched: 6. In DNA, the CDR3 is TGCGCCAGCAGCCAAGGAGGGACAGGGACCTCCGGGGAGCTGTTTTTT. The encoded protein is CASSQGGTGTSGELFF.

V and J are TRBV19 and TRBJ2-3; weak D call: TRBD2 (5 bases). This CDR3 is 13 amino acids long. The germline gives CDR1 LNHDA, CDR2 SQIVND (reference sequence). V lost 5 bases and J 4 bases, leaving 10 bases between the germline ends. The CDR3 loop is CASSVGLADTQYF. The CDR3 bases are TGTGCCAGTAGTGTTGGACTCGCAGATACGCAGTATTTT.

V is TRBV5-6 and J is TRBJ2-1, with D maybe TRBD1 (5 bases). Germline CDR1 and CDR2: SGHDT and YYEEEE. The CDR3 loop spans 12 amino acids. V lost 0 bases, J lost 15 bases, and 13 bases lay in between. Here the CDR3 reads CASSLGAQGTFF. Here the CDR3 DNA reads TGTGCCAGCAGCTTGGGGGCGCAGGGTACGTTCTTC.

The chain links TRBV11-2 to TRBJ2-7, with D possibly TRBD1 on 6 matching bases. This CDR3 is 13 amino acids long. Trimming took off 3 bases at V and 5 bases at J, with 11 bases between the two ends. Germline V gene lookup returns CDR1 SGHAT and CDR2 FQNNGV. CDR3 DNA sequence: TGTGCCAGCAGCTTTATACAGGGCAACGAGCAGTACTTC. This gives the protein CASSFIQGNEQYF.

The V gene is TRBV6-1, the J gene TRBJ1-2; D gene uncertain. Per the germline V gene, CDR1 is MNHNS and CDR2 is SASEGT. The V gene lost 2 bases and the J gene lost 2 bases, with 12 bases spanning the gap. The CDR3 runs to 15 residues. In DNA, the CDR3 is TGTGCCAGCAGTGAAACACCGACGGGGAACTATGGCTACACCTTC. Amino acid sequence: CASSETPTGNYGYTF.

This clone was recorded only once. The CDR3 loop reads CASSQTGTSNQPQHF. DNA of the CDR3: TGCGCCAGCAGCCAAACAGGTACGTCAAATCAGCCCCAGCATTTT. The J gene is TRBJ1-5, the V gene TRBV4-1, with D possibly TRBD1 on 5 matching bases. The CDR3 loop spans 15 amino acids. The V gene's germline CDR1 is MGHRA and CDR2 YSYEKL. V was pared by 2 bases and J by 4 bases, with 12 bases between.

The chain links TRBV7-9 to TRBJ2-7; 7 bases are shared with TRBD2. The CDR3 length is 17 residues. Per the germline V gene, CDR1 is SEHNR and CDR2 is FQNEAQ (reference sequence). Germline trimming cut 1 base from V and 0 bases from J; bases unmatched to any gene: 9. The CDR3 nucleotides are TGTGCCAGCAGCTTAGATGTCCAGCGGGGACCCTCCTACGAGCAGTACTTC. Translated, it gives CASSLDVQRGPSYEQYF. The variable domain in full, with the rest retrieved from reference TRBV7-9 and TRBJ2-7, is DTGVSQNPRHKITKRGQNVTFRCDPISEHNRLYWYRQTLGQGPEFLTYFQNEAQLEKSRLLSDRFSAERPKGSFSTLEIQRTEQGDSAMYLCASSLDVQRGPSYEQYFGPGTRLTVT.

The V and J genes are TRBV28 and TRBJ2-3; 8 bases map to TRBD1. V lost 5 bases to trimming and J lost 2 bases; unmatched junction nucleotides: 6. The CDR3 extends over 15 amino acids. The germline V gene encodes CDR1 MDHEN and CDR2 SYDVKM. CDR3 sequence (DNA): TGTGCCAGCAGTCTCCGGACAGGGTTCACAGATACGCAGTATTTT. Its translation is CASSLRTGFTDTQYF.

This clone has only one observation. In DNA, the CDR3 is TGCGCCAGCAGCCAGGTTACGGGGAACTATGGCTACACCTTC. Protein sequence: CASSQVTGNYGYTF. This chain joins TRBV4-1 and TRBJ1-2; no firm D call. This CDR3 is 14 amino acids long. Trimming took off 3 bases at V and 2 bases at J, with 10 bases between the two ends. Germline V gene sequence: CDR1 MGHRA, CDR2 YSYEKL.

V is TRBV18 and J is TRBJ2-1, with D possibly matching TRBD2 (5 bases). In germline, CDR1 is KGHSH, CDR2 LQKENI. V dropped 4 bases and J dropped 12 bases, with 16 bases sitting between them. The CDR3 consists of 13 residues. The CDR3 bases are TGTGCCAGCTCACTGCAGACCTCGGCGGGGCAGTTCTTC. Protein: CASSLQTSAGQFF.

The CDR3 here is CASTTGTQPQHF. CDR3 nucleotide sequence: TGTGCCAGCACGACAGGGACCCAGCCCCAGCATTTT. V gene TRBV27 combines with J gene TRBJ1-5, with TRBD1 identical over 7 bases. This CDR3 spans 12 amino acids. Trimming removed 7 bases from V and 7 bases from J; junction bases left unmatched: 4. Germline values: CDR1 MNHEY, CDR2 SMNVEV (reference sequence).

This clone was detected only once. In DNA form, the CDR3 reads TGCGCCAGCAGCTCAGGACTAGCGGGAGGGCCGCTCCAAGAGACCCAGTACTTC. This translates into CASSSGLAGGPLQETQYF. V gene TRBV5-1 combines with J gene TRBJ2-5, with 15 bases matching TRBD2. This CDR3 has 18 amino acids. Germline CDR1 SGHRS, CDR2 YFSETQ. V shed 3 bases and J 1 base; nucleotides not matched to a gene: 7. The variable domain in full, with the rest retrieved from reference TRBV5-1 and TRBJ2-5, is KAGVTQTPRYLIKTRGQQVTLSCSPISGHRSVSWYQQTPGQGLQFLFEYFSETQRNKGNFPGRFSGRQFSNSRSEMNVSTLELGDSALYLCASSSGLAGGPLQETQYFGPGTRLLVL.

The chain combines TRBV28 with TRBJ1-5; TRBD1 might be the D (5 bases). The germline gives CDR1 MDHEN, CDR2 SYDVKM. The CDR3 is 13 residues long. Trimming took off 6 bases at V and 2 bases at J, with 8 bases between the two ends. CDR3 in DNA: TGTGCCAGCAGATGGGGGGGCAATCAGCCCCAGCATTTT. It translates to CASRWGGNQPQHF.

This chain joins TRBV29-1 and TRBJ2-1; no clear D gene. With 3 bases removed from V and 0 bases from J, the gap between germline ends came to 12 bases. The germline gives CDR1 SQVTM, CDR2 ANQGSEA. The CDR3 length is 15 residues. For the CDR3, the DNA is TGCAGCGTTGACGAGCTGCCGAGCTCCTACAATGAGCAGTTCTTC. Translating gives CSVDELPSSYNEQFF.

The J gene is TRBJ2-1, the V gene TRBV9, with D unclear. In germline, CDR1 is SGDLS, CDR2 YYNGEE. The V end lost 5 bases, the J end lost 0 bases, and 12 bases lay between the germline ends. This CDR3 has 15 residues. The CDR3 coding sequence is TGTGCCAGCAGTGGAAGCGCCAGCTCCTACAATGAGCAGTTCTTC. It encodes CASSGSASSYNEQFF.

This clone appeared once. The rearrangement uses TRBV9 and TRBJ1-1, with D perhaps TRBD1 (5 bases). The CDR3 totals 14 residues. Trimming pared 2 bases from V and 4 bases from J, leaving 12 bases between. Germline assignment: CDR1 SGDLS and CDR2 YYNGEE. The CDR3 sequence: CASSVSGGGTEAFF. For the CDR3, the DNA is TGTGCCAGCAGCGTGAGCGGGGGAGGCACTGAAGCTTTCTTT.